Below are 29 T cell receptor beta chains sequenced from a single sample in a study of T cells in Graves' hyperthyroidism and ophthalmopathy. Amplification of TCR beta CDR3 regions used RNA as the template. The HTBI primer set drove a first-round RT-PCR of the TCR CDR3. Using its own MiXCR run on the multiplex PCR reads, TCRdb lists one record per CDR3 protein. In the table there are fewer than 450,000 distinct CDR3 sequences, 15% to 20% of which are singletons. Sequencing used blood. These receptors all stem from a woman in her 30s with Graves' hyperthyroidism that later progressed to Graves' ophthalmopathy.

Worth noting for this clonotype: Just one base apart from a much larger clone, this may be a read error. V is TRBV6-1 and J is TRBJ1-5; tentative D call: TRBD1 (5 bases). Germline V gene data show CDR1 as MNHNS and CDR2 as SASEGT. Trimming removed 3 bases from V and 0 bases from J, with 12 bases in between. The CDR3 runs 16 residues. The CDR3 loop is CASSDKGRASNQPQHF. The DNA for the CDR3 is TGTGCCAGCAGTGATAAGGGACGGGCTAGCAATCAGCCCCAGCATTTT.

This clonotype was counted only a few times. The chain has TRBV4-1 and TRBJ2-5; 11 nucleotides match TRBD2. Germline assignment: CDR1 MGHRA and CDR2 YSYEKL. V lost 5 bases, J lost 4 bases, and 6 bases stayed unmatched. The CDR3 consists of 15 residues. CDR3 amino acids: CASSLAGGLIETQYF. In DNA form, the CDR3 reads TGCGCCAGCAGCTTAGCGGGGGGGCTAATAGAGACCCAGTACTTC.

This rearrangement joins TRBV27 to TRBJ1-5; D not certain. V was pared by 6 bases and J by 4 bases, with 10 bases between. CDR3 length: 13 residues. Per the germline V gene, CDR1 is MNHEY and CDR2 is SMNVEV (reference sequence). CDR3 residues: CASRGPWNQPQHF. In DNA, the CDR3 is TGTGCCAGCAGAGGACCGTGGAATCAGCCCCAGCATTTT.

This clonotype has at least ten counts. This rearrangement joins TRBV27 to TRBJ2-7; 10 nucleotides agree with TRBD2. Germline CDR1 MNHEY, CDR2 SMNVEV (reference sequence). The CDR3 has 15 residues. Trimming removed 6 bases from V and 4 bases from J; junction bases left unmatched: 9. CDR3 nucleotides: TGTGCCAGCAGCTGGGCTAGCGGGAGTATATACGAGCAGTACTTC. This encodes CASSWASGSIYEQYF.

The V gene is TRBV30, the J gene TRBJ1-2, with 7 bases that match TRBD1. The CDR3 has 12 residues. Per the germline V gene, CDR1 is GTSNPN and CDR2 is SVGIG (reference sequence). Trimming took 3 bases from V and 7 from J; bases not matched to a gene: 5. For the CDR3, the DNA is TGTGCCTGGAGCACAGGGGTGCGTGGCTACACCTTC. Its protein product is CAWSTGVRGYTF. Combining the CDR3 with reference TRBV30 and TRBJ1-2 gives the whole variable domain SQTIHQWPATLVQPVGSPLSLECTVEGTSNPNLYWYRQAAGRGLQLLFYSVGIGQISSEVPQNLSASRPQDRQFILSSKKLLLSDSGFYLCAWSTGVRGYTFGSGTRLTVV.

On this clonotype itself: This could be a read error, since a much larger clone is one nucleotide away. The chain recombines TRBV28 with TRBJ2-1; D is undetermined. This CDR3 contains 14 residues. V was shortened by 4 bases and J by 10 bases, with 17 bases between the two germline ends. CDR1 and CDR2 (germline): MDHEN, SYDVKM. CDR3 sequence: CASSSPPLSYEQFF. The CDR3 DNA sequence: TGTGCCAGCAGTTCCCCTCCTCTATCCTACGAGCAGTTCTTC.

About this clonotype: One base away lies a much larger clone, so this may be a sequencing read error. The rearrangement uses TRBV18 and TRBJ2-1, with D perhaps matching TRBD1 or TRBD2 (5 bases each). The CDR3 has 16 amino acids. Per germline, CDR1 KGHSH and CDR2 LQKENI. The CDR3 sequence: CVSSSRGAQSYNEQFF. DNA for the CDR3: TGTGTCAGCTCATCGAGAGGGGCTCAATCCTACAATGAGCAGTTCTTC.

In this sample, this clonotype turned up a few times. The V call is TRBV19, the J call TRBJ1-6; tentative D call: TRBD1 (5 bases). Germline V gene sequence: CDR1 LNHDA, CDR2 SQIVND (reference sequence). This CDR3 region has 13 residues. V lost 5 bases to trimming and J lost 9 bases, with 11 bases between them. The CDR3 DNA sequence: TGTGCCAGTAGTCCTCTAGGGGCTTCACCCCTCCACTTT. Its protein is CASSPLGASPLHF.

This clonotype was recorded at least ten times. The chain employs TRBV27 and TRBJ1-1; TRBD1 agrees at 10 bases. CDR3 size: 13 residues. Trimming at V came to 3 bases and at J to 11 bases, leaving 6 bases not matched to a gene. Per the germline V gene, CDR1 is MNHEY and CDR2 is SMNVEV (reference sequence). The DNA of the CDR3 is TGTGCCAGCAGTTTTGGGACAGGGGAAGTTGCTTTCTTT. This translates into CASSFGTGEVAFF.

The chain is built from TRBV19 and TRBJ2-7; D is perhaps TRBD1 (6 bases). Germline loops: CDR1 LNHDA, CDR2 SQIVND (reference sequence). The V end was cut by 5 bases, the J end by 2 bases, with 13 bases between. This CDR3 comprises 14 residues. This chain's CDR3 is CASSYRTETYEQYF. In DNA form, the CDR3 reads TGTGCCAGTAGTTACAGGACAGAGACCTACGAGCAGTACTTC. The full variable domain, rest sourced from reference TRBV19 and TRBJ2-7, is DGGITQSPKYLFRKEGQNVTLSCEQNLNHDAMYWYRQDPGQGLRLIYYSQIVNDFQKGDIAEGYSVSREKKESFPLTVTSAQKNPTAFYLCASSYRTETYEQYFGPGTRLTVT.

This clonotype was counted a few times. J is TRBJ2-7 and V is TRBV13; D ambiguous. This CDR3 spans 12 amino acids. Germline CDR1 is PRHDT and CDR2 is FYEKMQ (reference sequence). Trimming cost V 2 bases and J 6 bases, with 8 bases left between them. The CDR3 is CASSLNAREQYF. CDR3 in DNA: TGTGCCAGCAGCTTAAACGCGCGCGAGCAGTACTTC. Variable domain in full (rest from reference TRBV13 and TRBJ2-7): AAGVIQSPRHLIKEKRETATLKCYPIPRHDTVYWYQQGPGQDPQFLISFYEKMQSDKGSIPDRFSAQQFSDYHSELNMSSLELGDSALYFCASSLNAREQYFGPGTRLTVT.

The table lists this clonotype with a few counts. This CDR3 reads CASSLPGIHQPQHF. DNA for the CDR3: TGTGCCAGCAGTTTACCAGGGATCCACCAGCCCCAGCATTTT. This chain uses TRBV28 with TRBJ1-5; D perhaps matches TRBD1 (5 bases). Trimming cost V 2 bases and J 7 bases, with 12 bases left between them. The CDR3 spans 14 residues. The germline V gene encodes CDR1 MDHEN and CDR2 SYDVKM.

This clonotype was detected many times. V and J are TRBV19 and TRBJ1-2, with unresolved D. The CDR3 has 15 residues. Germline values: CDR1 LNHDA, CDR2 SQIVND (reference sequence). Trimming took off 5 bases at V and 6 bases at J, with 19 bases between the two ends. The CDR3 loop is CASSLDSPGLDGYTF. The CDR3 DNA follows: TGTGCCAGTAGTCTCGACTCTCCGGGGTTGGATGGCTACACCTTC.

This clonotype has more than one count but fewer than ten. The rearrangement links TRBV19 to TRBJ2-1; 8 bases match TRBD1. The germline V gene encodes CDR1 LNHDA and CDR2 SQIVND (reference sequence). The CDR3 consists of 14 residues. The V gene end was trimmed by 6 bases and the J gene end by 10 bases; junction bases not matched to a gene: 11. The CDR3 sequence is CASRPPGQAKEQFF. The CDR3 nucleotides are TGTGCCAGTAGACCACCGGGACAGGCCAAGGAGCAGTTCTTC. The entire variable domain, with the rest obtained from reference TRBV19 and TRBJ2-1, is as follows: DGGITQSPKYLFRKEGQNVTLSCEQNLNHDAMYWYRQDPGQGLRLIYYSQIVNDFQKGDIAEGYSVSREKKESFPLTVTSAQKNPTAFYLCASRPPGQAKEQFFGPGTRLTVL.

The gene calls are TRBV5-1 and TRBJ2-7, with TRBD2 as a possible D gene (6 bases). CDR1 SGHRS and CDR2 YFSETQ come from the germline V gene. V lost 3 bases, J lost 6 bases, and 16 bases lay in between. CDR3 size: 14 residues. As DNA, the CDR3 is TGCGCCAGCAGCTGGGGGGACGGACCTTCCGAGCAGTACTTC. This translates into CASSWGDGPSEQYF.

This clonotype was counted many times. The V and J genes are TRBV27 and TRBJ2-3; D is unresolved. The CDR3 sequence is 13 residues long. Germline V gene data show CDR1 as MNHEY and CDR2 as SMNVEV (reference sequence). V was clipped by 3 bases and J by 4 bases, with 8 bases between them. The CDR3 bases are TGTGCCAGCAGTTTTGCGATAGCAGATACGCAGTATTTT. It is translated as CASSFAIADTQYF.

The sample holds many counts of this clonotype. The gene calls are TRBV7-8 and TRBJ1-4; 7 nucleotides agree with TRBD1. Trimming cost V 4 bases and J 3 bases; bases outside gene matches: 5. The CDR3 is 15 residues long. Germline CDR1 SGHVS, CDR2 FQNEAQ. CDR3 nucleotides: TGTGCCAGCAGCTCAGGGACAGTCCCTAATGAAAAACTGTTTTTT. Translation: CASSSGTVPNEKLFF.

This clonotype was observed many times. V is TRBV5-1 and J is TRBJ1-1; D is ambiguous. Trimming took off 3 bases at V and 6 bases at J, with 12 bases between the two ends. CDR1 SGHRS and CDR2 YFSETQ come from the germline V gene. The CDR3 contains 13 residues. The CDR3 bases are TGCGCCAGCAGCTACGAGGGAATTCCTGAAGCTTTCTTT. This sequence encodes CASSYEGIPEAFF.

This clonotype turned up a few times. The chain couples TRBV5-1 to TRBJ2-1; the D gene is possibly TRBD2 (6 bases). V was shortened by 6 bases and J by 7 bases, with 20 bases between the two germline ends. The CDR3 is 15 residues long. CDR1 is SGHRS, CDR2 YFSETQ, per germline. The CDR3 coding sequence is TGCGCCAGCAACCTCGGGCTAGCGAGTAGGAATGAGCAGTTCTTC. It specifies CASNLGLASRNEQFF.

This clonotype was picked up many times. The CDR3: CASSRQGSTGELFF. The CDR3 DNA follows: TGTGCCAGCAGTCGACAGGGATCCACCGGGGAGCTGTTTTTT. The rearrangement joins TRBV12-3 or TRBV12-4 to TRBJ2-2; 7 positions match TRBD1. This CDR3 has 14 amino acids. After removal of 5 bases from V and 4 bases from J, the junction contained 4 bases not matched to a gene.

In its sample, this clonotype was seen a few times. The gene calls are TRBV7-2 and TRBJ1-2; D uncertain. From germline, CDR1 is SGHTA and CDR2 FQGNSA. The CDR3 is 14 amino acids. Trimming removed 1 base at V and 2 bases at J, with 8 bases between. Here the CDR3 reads CASSLDSINYGYTF. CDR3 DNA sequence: TGTGCCAGCAGCTTAGATAGCATAAACTATGGCTACACCTTC.

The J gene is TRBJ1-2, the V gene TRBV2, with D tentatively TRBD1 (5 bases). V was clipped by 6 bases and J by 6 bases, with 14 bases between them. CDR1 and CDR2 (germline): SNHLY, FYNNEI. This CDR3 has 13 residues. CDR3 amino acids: CASRRDSGNGYTF. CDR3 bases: TGTGCCAGCAGACGGGACTCCGGGAATGGCTACACCTTC.

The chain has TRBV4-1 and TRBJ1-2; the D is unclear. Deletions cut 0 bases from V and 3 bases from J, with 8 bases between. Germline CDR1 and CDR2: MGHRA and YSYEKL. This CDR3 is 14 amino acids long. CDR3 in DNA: TGCGCCAGCAGCCAAGAGGCAGCTCACTATGGCTACACCTTC. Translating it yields CASSQEAAHYGYTF.

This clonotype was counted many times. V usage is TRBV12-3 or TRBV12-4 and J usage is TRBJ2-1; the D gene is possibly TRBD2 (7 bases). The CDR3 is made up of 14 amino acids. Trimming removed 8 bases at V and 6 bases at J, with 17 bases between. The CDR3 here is CASGGLLAVNEQFF. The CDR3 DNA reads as TGTGCCAGCGGGGGGCTGCTAGCGGTCAATGAGCAGTTCTTC.

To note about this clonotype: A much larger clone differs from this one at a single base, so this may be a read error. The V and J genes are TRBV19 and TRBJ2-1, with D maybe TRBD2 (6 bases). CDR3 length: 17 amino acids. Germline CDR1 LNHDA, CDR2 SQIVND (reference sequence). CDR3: CARSKSWVAAPYNEQFF. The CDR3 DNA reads TGTGCCAGAAGTAAGAGTTGGGTAGCGGCCCCCTACAATGAGCAGTTCTTC.

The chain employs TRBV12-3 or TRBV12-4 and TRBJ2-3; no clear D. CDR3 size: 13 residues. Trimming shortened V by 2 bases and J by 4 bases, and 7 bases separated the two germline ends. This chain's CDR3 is CASSLIGSDTQYF. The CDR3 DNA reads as TGTGCCAGCAGTTTAATCGGGTCAGATACGCAGTATTTT.

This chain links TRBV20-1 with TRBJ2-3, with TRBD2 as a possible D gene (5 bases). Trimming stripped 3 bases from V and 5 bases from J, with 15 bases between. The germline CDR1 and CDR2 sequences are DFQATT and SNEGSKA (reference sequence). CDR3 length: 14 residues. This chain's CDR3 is CSASDQRLQDTQYF. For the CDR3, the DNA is TGCAGTGCTAGTGACCAACGACTACAAGATACGCAGTATTTT.

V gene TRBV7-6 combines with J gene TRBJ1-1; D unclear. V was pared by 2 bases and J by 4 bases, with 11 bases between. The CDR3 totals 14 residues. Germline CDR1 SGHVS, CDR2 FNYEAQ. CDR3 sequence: CASSLQWEGTEAFF. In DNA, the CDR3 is TGTGCCAGCAGCTTACAATGGGAAGGCACTGAAGCTTTCTTT.

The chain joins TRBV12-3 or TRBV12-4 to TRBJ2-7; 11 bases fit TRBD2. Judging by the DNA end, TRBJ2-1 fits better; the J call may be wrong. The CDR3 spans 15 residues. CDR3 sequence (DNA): TGTGCCAGCAGTTCAACGGGACTAGCGGACTACGAGCAGTTCTTC. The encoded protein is CASSSTGLADYEQFF.